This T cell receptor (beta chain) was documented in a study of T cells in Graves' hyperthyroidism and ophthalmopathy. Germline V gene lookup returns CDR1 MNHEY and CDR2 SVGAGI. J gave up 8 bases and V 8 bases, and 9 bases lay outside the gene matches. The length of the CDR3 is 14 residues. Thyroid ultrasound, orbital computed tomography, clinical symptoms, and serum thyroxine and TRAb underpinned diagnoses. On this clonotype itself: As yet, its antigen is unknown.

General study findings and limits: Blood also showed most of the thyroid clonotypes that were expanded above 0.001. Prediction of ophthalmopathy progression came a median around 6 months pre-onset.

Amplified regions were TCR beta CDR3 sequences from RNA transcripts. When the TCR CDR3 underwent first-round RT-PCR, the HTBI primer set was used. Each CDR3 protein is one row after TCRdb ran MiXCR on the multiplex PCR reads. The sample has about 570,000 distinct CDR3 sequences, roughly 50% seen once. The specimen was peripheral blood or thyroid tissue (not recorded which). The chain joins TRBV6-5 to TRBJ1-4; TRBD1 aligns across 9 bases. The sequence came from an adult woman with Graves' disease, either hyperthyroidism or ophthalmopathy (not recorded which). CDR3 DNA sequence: TGTGCCAGCGGACTTGACAGGGGGGGGGAAAAACTGTTTTTT. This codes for CASGLDRGGEKLFF.